Below, 13 T cell receptor beta chains from the same sample are listed, as sequenced in a study of T cell repertoires in cytomegalovirus infection. TCRdb redid the calling of the reads with MiXCR, one entry per CDR3 protein. The sample has under 600,000 distinct CDR3 sequences; 15% to 20% are singletons. Sequenced input: CD8+ T cells from PBMCs. These receptor sequences come from a human donor in good health (CMV status not recorded). Some clones in this sample may be carry-over from other donors' samples.

This clonotype was found many times. This chain connects TRBV7-6 to TRBJ2-1, with D perhaps TRBD2 (6 bases). CDR3 length: 16 amino acids. Trimming cost V 0 bases and J 2 bases, with 11 bases left between them. Germline lookup yields CDR1 SGHVS and CDR2 FNYEAQ. CDR3 amino acids: CASSLAWGVPYNEQFF. The CDR3 coding sequence is TGTGCCAGCAGCTTAGCGTGGGGGGTACCCTACAATGAGCAGTTCTTC.

The chain recombines TRBV10-3 with TRBJ2-1; 8 nucleotides match TRBD2. This CDR3 comprises 14 residues. J gave up 8 bases and V 4 bases, and 7 bases lay outside the gene matches. Germline V lookup: CDR1 ENHRY, CDR2 SYGVKD. The CDR3 loop is CAISGAGLADEQFF. The CDR3 DNA sequence: TGTGCCATCAGTGGGGCCGGACTAGCTGATGAGCAGTTCTTC.

The V and J genes are TRBV7-9 and TRBJ1-6; no clear D gene. V gave up 1 base and J gave up 13 bases, with 17 bases separating them. The CDR3 loop spans 15 amino acids. The germline gives CDR1 SEHNR, CDR2 FQNEAQ (reference sequence). This chain's CDR3 is CASSLEDGDSTPLHF. DNA of the CDR3: TGTGCCAGCAGCTTAGAGGACGGGGATTCAACCCCCCTCCACTTT. Complete variable domain (other parts from reference TRBV7-9 and TRBJ1-6): DTGVSQNPRHKITKRGQNVTFRCDPISEHNRLYWYRQTLGQGPEFLTYFQNEAQLEKSRLLSDRFSAERPKGSFSTLEIQRTEQGDSAMYLCASSLEDGDSTPLHFGNGTRLTVT.

The chain joins TRBV20-1 to TRBJ2-6; D not certain. CDR3 length: 11 amino acids. Trimming removed 7 bases from V and 2 bases from J, with 3 bases in between. Germline-derived CDR1 and CDR2 are DFQATT and SNEGSKA (reference sequence). This CDR3 reads CSVPGANVLTF. The CDR3 nucleotides read TGCAGTGTCCCTGGGGCCAACGTCCTGACTTTC.

V usage is TRBV6-5 and J usage is TRBJ1-1; D possibly corresponds to TRBD1 (5 bases). The V and J ends lost 2 bases and 9 bases respectively, with 13 bases between them. Germline V gene data show CDR1 as MNHEY and CDR2 as SVGAGI. This CDR3 comprises 13 residues. The CDR3 reads CASSYPYKGQAFF. The CDR3 nucleotides read TGTGCCAGCAGTTACCCGTACAAGGGACAAGCTTTCTTT.

This clonotype was recorded at least ten times. The rearrangement joins TRBV11-2 to TRBJ1-1, with D perhaps TRBD1 (5 bases). The CDR3 consists of 16 residues. CDR1 is SGHAT, CDR2 FQNNGV, per germline. The V gene lost 2 bases and the J gene lost 5 bases, with 18 bases spanning the gap. The CDR3 loop reads CASSLWVKGRLTEAFF. In DNA form, the CDR3 reads TGTGCCAGCAGCTTATGGGTTAAGGGGCGATTGACTGAAGCTTTCTTT.

J is TRBJ2-1 and V is TRBV5-1; a weak D match, TRBD2 (6 bases). The CDR3 sequence is 17 residues long. The V gene's germline CDR1 is SGHRS and CDR2 YFSETQ. Trimming removed 2 bases from V and 8 bases from J, with 23 bases in between. CDR3 coding DNA: TGCGCCAGCAGCTTAAACGGACTACCCCCTTGGGGCGATGAGCAGTTCTTC. Translated, it gives CASSLNGLPPWGDEQFF. Full variable domain (missing parts from reference TRBV5-1 and TRBJ2-1): KAGVTQTPRYLIKTRGQQVTLSCSPISGHRSVSWYQQTPGQGLQFLFEYFSETQRNKGNFPGRFSGRQFSNSRSEMNVSTLELGDSALYLCASSLNGLPPWGDEQFFGPGTRLTVL.

This chain joins TRBV10-3 and TRBJ1-5; D unclear. Trimming removed 4 bases at V and 1 base at J, with 17 bases between. This CDR3 is 17 amino acids long. Germline V gene data show CDR1 as ENHRY and CDR2 as SYGVKD. The CDR3 coding sequence is TGTGCCATCAGTGGCGGAAAGGTCACGGGGAGCAATCAGCCCCAGCATTTT. As protein: CAISGGKVTGSNQPQHF.

This clonotype was picked up many times. The chain uses TRBV6-5 and TRBJ2-6; D might be TRBD1 (6 bases). CDR1 is MNHEY and CDR2 is SVGAGI in the germline V gene. Trimming pared 2 bases from V and 0 bases from J, leaving 11 bases between. The CDR3 has 17 residues. Here the CDR3 DNA reads TGTGCCAGCAGTTACGACAGGATAGACTCTGGGGCCAACGTCCTGACTTTC. Translating gives CASSYDRIDSGANVLTF.

This clonotype has at least ten counts. The V gene is TRBV7-2, the J gene TRBJ1-2; tentative D call: TRBD1 (6 bases). This CDR3 comprises 13 residues. Germline assignment: CDR1 SGHTA and CDR2 FQGNSA. V was cut by 7 bases and J by 0 bases, with 9 bases left in between. The DNA of the CDR3 is TGTGCCAGCACCAGGGGTTCTAACTATGGCTACACCTTC. Its protein is CASTRGSNYGYTF.

This chain uses TRBV6-8 with TRBJ1-1; D call uncertain. In germline, CDR1 is MNHGY, CDR2 SAAAGT. The CDR3 totals 18 residues. Between the trimmed V and J ends, which lost 7 bases and 1 base, there was a span of 25 bases. CDR3 residues: CASIVSRWRSRPNTEAFF. The CDR3 nucleotides read TGTGCCAGCATCGTAAGCAGGTGGCGTTCCCGTCCGAACACTGAAGCTTTCTTT.

In the case of this clonotype: Since a much larger clone is just one base distant, this may be a read error. The chain has TRBV4-2 and TRBJ2-1; no definite D call. Germline V CDR1 and CDR2: LGHNA, YNFKEQ. V gave up 3 bases and J gave up 12 bases, with 18 bases separating them. The CDR3 runs to 14 residues. Here the CDR3 reads CASSHVDPLRVQFF. The CDR3 region has the DNA TGTGCCAGCAGCCACGTGGATCCGCTCCGAGTGCAGTTCTTC.

This clonotype appeared a few times. The V call is TRBV19, the J call TRBJ2-7, with 8 bases fitting TRBD2. From germline, CDR1 is LNHDA and CDR2 SQIVND (reference sequence). V dropped 1 base and J dropped 5; count of bases not matched to a gene: 10. This CDR3 spans 16 amino acids. The CDR3 DNA reads as TGTGCCAGTAGTATAGGGAGTGGAGCGGGAGTCGACGAGCAGTACTTC. It translates to CASSIGSGAGVDEQYF.